This TCR beta chain derives from a study of regulatory T cells in long-lasting Graves disease. Arm-PCR of CDR3 regions and iRepertoire HTBI primers were the basis on which TCR beta libraries were built. TCRdb analysed the multiplex PCR reads with MiXCR anew, one entry per CDR3 protein. Of over 450,000 distinct CDR3 sequences detected, around 11% appear once; the ten largest clones hold roughly 8.9%. CDR3 length: 16 residues. Germline values: CDR1 SGHTA, CDR2 FQGNSA. The ends were cut back, 5 bases at V and 3 bases at J, with 20 bases in the middle. Notes on the study in general: Persistent disease exhibited a predilection for TRBV28, TRBJ1-2 and TRBJ2-5. Persistent Graves' patients possessed reduced TCR diversity relative to recently diagnosed ones.

The time point here: newly diagnosed GD, antithyroid drugs for less than 3 months. Researchers made the TCR library from RNA that was extracted from PBMCs. This clonotype came up a few times. No antigen is known for it. The same specimen was also included in a second study, on T cells in Graves' hyperthyroidism and ophthalmopathy. This second report adds: Uncontrolled infection, other autoimmune disease, pregnancy or lactation excluded patients.

The sequence was collected from a woman aged 25-40 years with Graves disease. The genes are TRBV7-2 and TRBJ2-7; D possibly corresponds to TRBD1 (5 bases). The source material was peripheral blood mononuclear cells (PBMCs), sampled at new diagnosis, from a patient treated with antithyroid drugs. The CDR3 coding sequence is TGTGCCAGCAGCCCCAAAGGACACCTAAGTGGCTACGAGCAGTACTTC. Residues: CASSPKGHLSGYEQYF.